The 4 T cell receptor beta chains below all came from one sample that was sequenced in a study of molecular identifiers for immune sequencing clone quantification. MiXCR, applied by TCRdb to the PCR reads, yields one record per CDR3 protein. This sample yields 7,500 to 10,000 distinct CDR3 sequences, of which roughly an eighth are seen a single time; approximately 1.5% belongs to the top ten. The specimen sequenced was naive CD8+ T cells from blood, with Jurkat cell RNA spiked in. The sample's subset: FACS-sorted CD8+CD4-CCR7+CD45RA+ naive T cells. All receptors come from a human donor in good health. Some libraries in this study had Jurkat cell RNA spiked in.

The chain has TRBV5-3 and TRBJ2-7, with a tentative D call TRBD2 (5 bases). TRBV5-3 is an open reading frame, and its role is uncertain. V lost 8 bases to trimming and J lost 1 base, with 16 bases between them. The CDR3 extends over 14 amino acids. For the CDR3, the DNA is TGTGCCAGTAGCCCGCGGGCAGATTCCTACGAGCAGTACTTC. Its translation: CASSPRADSYEQYF.

Worth noting for this clonotype: A much larger clone sits a single nucleotide away, making a read error possible. This chain uses TRBV5-4 with TRBJ2-3; the D gene is possibly TRBD1 (5 bases). This CDR3 spans 14 amino acids. Germline values: CDR1 SGHNT, CDR2 YYREEE (reference sequence). Trimming pared 2 bases from V and 8 bases from J, leaving 15 bases between. Here the CDR3 reads CASSFRQQWGTQYF. The CDR3 DNA sequence: TGTGCCAGCAGCTTTCGACAGCAATGGGGTACGCAGTATTTT. Together with reference TRBV5-4 and TRBJ2-3, the CDR3 gives the full variable domain: ETGVTQSPTHLIKTRGQQVTLRCSSQSGHNTVSWYQQALGQGPQFIFQYYREEENGRGNFPPRFSGLQFPNYSSELNVNALELDDSALYLCASSFRQQWGTQYFGPGTRLTVL.

This clonotype was counted many times. The chain has TRBV5-1 and TRBJ2-2, with D possibly matching TRBD2 (5 bases). The CDR3 totals 18 residues. V lost 0 bases, J lost 0 bases, and 15 bases lay in between. CDR1 is SGHRS and CDR2 is YFSETQ in the germline V gene. CDR3: CASSLDSVIPANTGELFF. The CDR3 DNA sequence: TGCGCCAGCAGCTTGGATAGCGTTATACCCGCGAACACCGGGGAGCTGTTTTTT.

As for this clonotype: Given a much more abundant clone one base away, this may be a read error. This chain connects TRBV5-1 to TRBJ2-3; D might be TRBD1 (5 bases). The end of the DNA fits TRBJ1-5 better, so the J call may be wrong. The CDR3 has 15 residues. The germline V gene encodes CDR1 SGHRS and CDR2 YFSETQ. The DNA for the CDR3 is TGCGCCAGCAGGGGACTAGCGGGGAGCACAGATACGCAGCATTTT. Its protein is CASRGLAGSTDTQHF.